Ten or more counts support the clone carrying this T cell receptor beta chain. This entry comes from a study of early T cells in non-severe SARS-CoV-2 infection. TCRdb reanalysed the 5' RACE reads using MiXCR and keeps one entry per CDR3 protein. The sample carries 25,000 to 30,000 distinct CDR3 sequences, roughly 5.1% recorded once. V was pared by 4 bases and J by 5 bases, with 9 bases of the junction left unmatched. Germline V gives CDR1 SGDLS, CDR2 YYNGEE. The CDR3 consists of 14 residues. The chain combines TRBV9 with TRBJ2-7, with 7 bases identical to TRBD1. The specimen sequenced was whole blood. This clonotype originated in an adult who was a healthcare worker with PCR-confirmed SARS-CoV-2 infection or an uninfected control (not recorded which). The CDR3 protein is CASSLTPDRDEQYF. The CDR3 nucleotides read TGTGCCAGCAGCCTCACCCCCGACAGGGACGAGCAGTACTTC. The full variable domain, its missing parts supplied by reference TRBV9 and TRBJ2-7, is DSGVTQTPKHLITATGQRVTLRCSPRSGDLSVYWYQQSLDQGLQFLIQYYNGEERAKGNILERFSAQQFPDLHSELNLSSLELGDSALYFCASSLTPDRDEQYFGPGTRLTVT.